This entry concerns a single T cell receptor (beta chain). Its antigen is not known. The data are from a study of radiotherapy plus CTLA-4 blockade in lung cancer. About the research overall: Objective response rate was over 15%; disease control rate, 25% to 35%. Study observations and caveats: Early blood T cell clone changes and increased post-radiation serum interferon-beta were reportedly the strongest response predictors. Radiotherapy was combined with ipilimumab, and tumor-derived TCR clones then expanded in blood.

The germline CDR1 and CDR2 sequences are SGHNT and YENEEA. This CDR3 is 13 amino acids long. V was clipped by 5 bases and J by 0 bases, with 7 bases between them. The data were produced by immunoSEQ multiplex PCR, yet TCRdb's version contains in-frame clones alone and is incomplete. Of around 82,000 clones listed, roughly four fifths were seen once; the top ten hold around 0.72%. This sample comprised peripheral blood, obtained from a patient treated with radiotherapy plus ipilimumab. The sequence came from a human donor with non-small cell lung cancer who had stable disease on radiotherapy plus ipilimumab. V and J are TRBV11-3 and TRBJ1-1, with D hard to call. The CDR3 loop is CASSAGVNTEAFF. The CDR3 nucleotides are TGTGCCAGCAGCGCGGGAGTGAACACTGAAGCTTTCTTT.